This T cell receptor beta chain was sequenced for a study of T cell repertoires in cytomegalovirus infection. Study summary: CMV infection plus the matching HLA type was flagged by public TCR beta signatures. Study findings and constraints: HLA-C-restricted, CMV-specific TCR beta clonotypes were dominant ex vivo.

V was shortened by 2 bases and J by 5 bases, with 15 bases between the two germline ends. CDR1 and CDR2 from the germline V gene are SGHTA and FQGNSA. This CDR3 has 15 amino acids. TCRdb re-derived calls from the reads in MiXCR, one entry per CDR3 protein. The profile covers approximately 500,000 distinct CDR3 sequences, with about 33% appearing a single time and roughly 15% taken by the ten largest. Ten or more counts support this clonotype. Its target is unknown. The material sequenced was cultured PBMCs, taken from culture after CMV antigen stimulation. J is TRBJ1-1 and V is TRBV7-2; a weak D match, TRBD1 (6 bases). This TCR was recovered from a human donor in good health (CMV status not recorded). Some clones in this sample may be carry-over from other donors' samples. This chain's CDR3 is CASSLFGGGGTEAFF. Here the CDR3 DNA reads TGTGCCAGCAGCTTATTCGGGGGCGGGGGTACTGAAGCTTTCTTT.